This T cell receptor (beta chain) was captured by sequencing in a study of T-cell reconstitution after alpha-beta-depleted transplantation in children. Study-wide results and caveats: In patients about two months after transplant, alpha-beta T cells reportedly arose from several hundred expanded graft clones. By one year post-transplant, T-cell counts and diversity largely arose from T cells that were newly produced.

This clonotype was seen many times. Its antigen is still unknown. TCRbeta library construction was performed incorporating unique molecular identifiers. TCRdb ran MiXCR on the PCR reads and lists one entry per CDR3 protein. The sample lists about 300,000 distinct CDR3 sequences, 10% occurring once. The CDR3 runs 17 residues. V was clipped by 3 bases and J by 4 bases; unmatched bases: 10. The germline V gene has CDR1 SEHNR and CDR2 FQNEAQ (reference sequence). Specimen: PBMCs, collected before TCRalphabeta/CD19-depleted stem cell transplant. The chain joins TRBV7-9 to TRBJ2-5; TRBD2 aligns across 11 bases. The TCR was taken from a boy younger than two with acute myeloid leukemia, due to receive a stem cell transplant. CDR3: CASSFLLAGGPGETQYF. Here the CDR3 DNA reads TGTGCCAGCAGCTTTCTCTTAGCGGGGGGGCCCGGAGAGACCCAGTACTTC.